This T cell receptor (beta chain) was profiled in a study of human CD4 T cells and Enterobacteriaceae. Germline CDR1 reads SGHTA; CDR2 reads FQGNSA. V was shortened by 1 base and J by 0 bases, with 3 bases between the two germline ends. The CDR3 runs 14 residues. The table came from immunoSEQ multiplex PCR; TCRdb's copy has only in-frame clones and leaves some out. Here the sample spans 27,000 or so clones, roughly four fifths being singletons. Memory CD4+ T cells were sorted as all CD4+ cells except CD45RA+CCR7+CD95- naive cells, over 95% pure. Healthy donor blood came from Swiss blood donation centers. CD4 and CD14 magnetic microbeads positively selected total CD4+ T cells and monocytes. Sorted cells lacked CD8+, CD14+, CD16+, CD56+, CD19+ and CD25-bright cells.

Source material: memory CD4+ T cells from blood. The clonotype originates from a human donor in good health. The rearrangement joins TRBV7-2 to TRBJ2-2; D gene uncertain. CDR3 amino acids: CASSLVPNTGELFF. CDR3 DNA: TGTGCCAGCAGCTTAGTTCCGAACACCGGGGAGCTGTTTTTT.